The source of this T cell receptor beta chain is a study of cytomegalovirus exposure and HLA in healthy donors. Whole-study findings and limits: Confirmation in vitro established that three CMV-associated chains were specific for CMV antigens. Later analysis showed TCR association rates varying by HLA locus, highest for DRB1 and lowest for HLA-C.

The PCR contained 60 Vbeta and 13 Jbeta primers. TCRdb's table, derived via immunoSEQ multiplex PCR, lists solely in-frame clones and lacks some. The table lists under 200,000 clones, approximately 88% of them singletons, with about 0.9% in the top ten. Unmatched junction bases numbered 7, after V lost 4 bases and J lost 5 bases. The CDR3 covers 15 residues. CDR1 and CDR2 (germline): LNHDA, SQIVND (reference sequence). As concerns this clone: Its matching antigen is unknown.

This receptor was taken from a woman under 40 in good health and CMV-seronegative. The chain employs TRBV19 and TRBJ2-1, with 8 bases aligning to TRBD1. The source material was PBMCs. CDR3 region: CASSTDRGIHNEQFF. The CDR3 DNA is TGTGCCAGTAGTACCGACAGGGGTATCCACAATGAGCAGTTCTTC. Combining the CDR3 with reference TRBV19 and TRBJ2-1 gives the whole variable domain DGGITQSPKYLFRKEGQNVTLSCEQNLNHDAMYWYRQDPGQGLRLIYYSQIVNDFQKGDIAEGYSVSREKKESFPLTVTSAQKNPTAFYLCASSTDRGIHNEQFFGPGTRLTVL.